This is a list of T cell receptor beta chains from one sample in a study of T cell responses to AZD1222 COVID-19 vaccine. The assay was immunoSEQ multiplex PCR, and TCRdb's table has in-frame clones only and misses some. The sample includes about 130,000 clones, more than 80% seen only once; the top ten take approximately 1.5%. The sequenced sample was peripheral blood, obtained on day 0 of AZD1222 vaccination. These receptors all stem from an adult in good health. The CDR3 runs from the conserved cysteine through the conserved F or W. The order of the fields is D gene, V gene, clone size, J gene, CDR3 DNA, CDR3 protein. The D gene is left open where the match is weak. Clone size is not always given. Where it is, it says once, few, many or a class for expanded clones.

.	TRBV7-8	once	TRBJ1-6	TGTGCCAGCACCTCTATCTCTTCACCCCTCCACTTT	CASTSISSPLHF
.	TRBV11-1	.	TRBJ2-7	TGTGCCAGCAGCCTATCACGGACTACCTACGAGCAGTACTTC	CASSLSRTTYEQYF
.	TRBV6-5	.	TRBJ2-1	TGTGCCAGCAGTTACACCTACAGGGTAGGGAGTGAGCAGTTCTTC	CASSYTYRVGSEQFF
.	TRBV6-5	.	TRBJ1-1	TGTGCCAGCAGTTACTCGGGTCCTATGGGGGCTTTCTTT	CASSYSGPMGAFF
TRBD2	TRBV19	.	TRBJ2-1	TGTGCCAGTAGTACGGGACTAGCGGGATCCTACAATGAGCAGTTCTTC	CASSTGLAGSYNEQFF
.	TRBV11-2	.	TRBJ1-2	TGTGCCAGCAGCTTAGAGAGTTGGCGGATGATAAACTATGGCTACACCTTC	CASSLESWRMINYGYTF
TRBD1	TRBV19	.	TRBJ1-2	TGTGCCAGTAGTCCGACAGGGAACTATGGCTACACCTTC	CASSPTGNYGYTF
.	TRBV30	.	TRBJ1-2	TGTGCCTGGAGTGTACTTTTGGCCCCAGGCTACACCTTC	CAWSVLLAPGYTF
.	TRBV25-1	.	TRBJ2-4	TGTGCCAGCAGTGTTGGATCTTTTAAAAACATTCAGTACTTC	CASSVGSFKNIQYF
TRBD2	TRBV19	once	TRBJ2-1	TGTGCCAGTACCATGGGACTTGGACTAGCTGATGAGCAGTTCTTC	CASTMGLGLADEQFF